One sample yielded the 26 T cell receptor beta chains listed below, sequenced in a study of T cell changes during pregnancy in multiple sclerosis. Measured with immunoSEQ multiplex PCR; TCRdb has only the in-frame clones, and not every one. The table lists 85,000 to 100,000 clones, about 94% of them singletons. The sequencing used peripheral blood, collected after pregnancy. These receptors were obtained from a female donor with multiple sclerosis, enrolled in a pregnancy study.

The genes are TRBV4-2 and TRBJ2-7; 9 bases match TRBD2. J was trimmed by 3 bases and V by 3 bases; bases with no gene match: 6. Germline V gene lookup returns CDR1 LGHNA and CDR2 YNFKEQ. The CDR3 runs to 15 residues. The DNA for the CDR3 is TGTGCCAGCAGCCAGCAGCGGGGGGCGATCTACGAGCAGTACTTC. Its protein is CASSQQRGAIYEQYF.

The chain joins TRBV11-2 to TRBJ1-4; perhaps TRBD1 as D (5 bases). The CDR3 has 14 amino acids. Between the trimmed V and J ends, which lost 2 bases and 6 bases, there was a span of 10 bases. From germline, CDR1 is SGHAT and CDR2 FQNNGV. The chain's CDR3 is CASSLTWGDEKLFF. The CDR3 DNA follows: TGTGCCAGCAGCTTAACTTGGGGGGATGAAAAACTGTTTTTT.

The chain uses TRBV28 and TRBJ1-2, with a possible D match to TRBD1 (5 bases). Germline CDR1 and CDR2: MDHEN and SYDVKM. This CDR3 spans 15 amino acids. The V end lost 2 bases, the J end lost 4 bases, and 14 bases lay between the germline ends. CDR3 nucleotide sequence: TGTGCCAGCAGTTTACAGGGTATTCTGATCTATGGCTACACCTTC. Protein: CASSLQGILIYGYTF.

The V gene is TRBV5-6, the J gene TRBJ2-7; D is perhaps TRBD1 (5 bases). This CDR3 region has 13 residues. V was shortened by 0 bases and J by 6 bases, with 10 bases between the two germline ends. Germline V gene lookup returns CDR1 SGHDT and CDR2 YYEEEE. The DNA for the CDR3 is TGTGCCAGCAGCTTGGGGGCAGGGCGCGAGCAGTACTTC. Protein: CASSLGAGREQYF.

This clone was detected once. In DNA form, the CDR3 reads TGTGCCAGCAGTTTATCGAACAGAGACTACGAGCAGTACTTC. It encodes CASSLSNRDYEQYF. The chain links TRBV27 to TRBJ2-7; D is uncertain. Trimming removed 0 bases at V and 3 bases at J, with 9 bases between. The CDR3 has 14 amino acids. Germline V gene lookup returns CDR1 MNHEY and CDR2 SMNVEV (reference sequence).

This chain connects TRBV10-3 to TRBJ2-1; 8 nucleotides line up with TRBD1. The CDR3 is 13 amino acids. Germline V gene lookup returns CDR1 ENHRY and CDR2 SYGVKD. V lost 6 bases to trimming and J lost 13 bases; unmatched junction nucleotides: 11. The CDR3 loop is CAIREGQAGFQFF. In DNA form, the CDR3 reads TGTGCCATCAGGGAGGGACAGGCGGGATTCCAGTTCTTC.

In this sample, this clone turned up once. The V call is TRBV10-3, the J call TRBJ2-5; a possible D gene is TRBD2 (6 bases). The CDR3 contains 12 residues. Trimming stripped 10 bases from V and 0 bases from J, with 9 bases between. Germline values: CDR1 ENHRY, CDR2 SYGVKD. The CDR3 spells CATSGYQETQYF. The CDR3 DNA reads TGTGCCACGAGCGGGTACCAAGAGACCCAGTACTTC.

The chain employs TRBV19 and TRBJ2-1; 10 nucleotides agree with TRBD1. The CDR3 is made up of 13 amino acids. CDR1 LNHDA and CDR2 SQIVND come from the germline V gene (reference sequence). V lost 8 bases to trimming and J lost 10 bases; unmatched junction nucleotides: 8. The CDR3 loop reads CASGRDRGNEQFF. CDR3 DNA sequence: TGTGCCAGTGGCCGGGACAGGGGAAACGAGCAGTTCTTC.

V is TRBV10-3 and J is TRBJ2-2; D remains ambiguous. This CDR3 spans 14 amino acids. V was cut by 5 bases and J by 2 bases, with 9 bases left in between. Germline loops: CDR1 ENHRY, CDR2 SYGVKD. CDR3 loop: CAISSVPNTGELFF. In DNA form, the CDR3 reads TGTGCCATCAGTTCCGTCCCTAACACCGGGGAGCTGTTTTTT.

The chain uses TRBV5-6 and TRBJ2-3; tentatively, D is TRBD1 (6 bases). This CDR3 region has 14 residues. Germline V CDR1 and CDR2: SGHDT, YYEEEE. Trimming pared 0 bases from V and 2 bases from J, leaving 7 bases between. The CDR3 sequence is CASSLAGATDTQYF. CDR3 nucleotide sequence: TGTGCCAGCAGCTTGGCAGGGGCCACAGATACGCAGTATTTT.

The rearrangement links TRBV10-3 to TRBJ2-3; 7 nucleotides align to TRBD1. Germline CDR1 is ENHRY and CDR2 is SYGVKD. The CDR3 loop spans 13 amino acids. J was trimmed by 3 bases and V by 4 bases; bases with no gene match: 1. CDR3 residues: CAISVQGTDTQYF. CDR3 bases: TGTGCCATCAGTGTACAGGGGACAGATACGCAGTATTTT.

The chain has TRBV11-2 and TRBJ2-7, with D tentatively TRBD2 (6 bases). Trimming pared 2 bases from V and 13 bases from J, leaving 18 bases between. The CDR3 runs 13 residues. CDR1 is SGHAT, CDR2 FQNNGV, per germline. Here the CDR3 reads CASSLPGSVSVYF. The CDR3 DNA is TGTGCCAGCAGCTTACCCGGGAGCGTATCGGTTTACTTC.

The chain is built from TRBV27 and TRBJ2-3; TRBD2 might be the D (7 bases). V lost 1 base and J lost 7, with 18 bases in between. CDR1 MNHEY and CDR2 SMNVEV come from the germline V gene (reference sequence). The CDR3 sequence is 16 residues long. CDR3 sequence reads: CASSLYPGGERNTQYF. CDR3 DNA sequence: TGTGCCAGCAGTTTATATCCGGGGGGCGAAAGGAATACGCAGTATTTT.

This clone was seen only once. This chain links TRBV27 with TRBJ2-2; TRBD1 aligns across 7 bases. Germline V gives CDR1 MNHEY, CDR2 SMNVEV (reference sequence). The CDR3 runs to 14 residues. V dropped 6 bases and J dropped 6; count of bases not matched to a gene: 7. DNA for the CDR3: TGTGCCAGCAGAACAGGGGTGGGGGCCGGGGAGCTGTTTTTT. It encodes CASRTGVGAGELFF.

The chain employs TRBV5-4 and TRBJ2-1; TRBD2 matches at 7 bases. CDR3 length: 17 amino acids. J was trimmed by 2 bases and V by 3 bases; bases with no gene match: 11. Germline V gives CDR1 SGHNT, CDR2 YYREEE (reference sequence). CDR3 coding DNA: TGTGCCAGCAGCTCTTCCCGACGCGGGAGAGCCTACAATGAGCAGTTCTTC. It specifies CASSSSRRGRAYNEQFF.

The V and J genes are TRBV5-6 and TRBJ2-3; D call uncertain. The V gene's germline CDR1 is SGHDT and CDR2 YYEEEE. The ends were cut back, 0 bases at V and 4 bases at J, with 3 bases in the middle. This CDR3 region has 12 residues. In DNA, the CDR3 is TGTGCCAGCAGCTTGGCGTCAGATACGCAGTATTTT. Encoded protein: CASSLASDTQYF.

This clone has a handful of counts. V usage is TRBV9 and J usage is TRBJ1-3; TRBD1 might be the D (5 bases). Deletions cut 3 bases from V and 0 bases from J, with 7 bases between. Germline CDR1 SGDLS, CDR2 YYNGEE. The CDR3 covers 14 residues. The CDR3 here is CASSGDSSGNTIYF. As DNA, the CDR3 is TGTGCCAGCAGCGGAGACAGCTCTGGAAACACCATATATTTT. The complete variable domain, with remaining parts taken from reference TRBV9 and TRBJ1-3, reads DSGVTQTPKHLITATGQRVTLRCSPRSGDLSVYWYQQSLDQGLQFLIQYYNGEERAKGNILERFSAQQFPDLHSELNLSSLELGDSALYFCASSGDSSGNTIYFGEGSWLTVV.

The chain employs TRBV5-1 and TRBJ2-2; weak D call: TRBD1 (6 bases). Germline V gene sequence: CDR1 SGHRS, CDR2 YFSETQ. The CDR3 runs to 15 residues. The V end was cut by 0 bases, the J end by 4 bases, with 10 bases between. The CDR3 DNA is TGCGCCAGCAGCTTGGACAGGGAGAGCACCGGGGAGCTGTTTTTT. It encodes CASSLDRESTGELFF.

This chain connects TRBV10-2 to TRBJ1-2; a possible D gene is TRBD1 (5 bases). Germline CDR1 WSHSY, CDR2 SAAADI. Deletions cut 3 bases from V and 6 bases from J, with 14 bases between. This CDR3 is 14 amino acids long. The CDR3 spells CASSDSGPMDGYTF. DNA of the CDR3: TGCGCCAGCAGTGACTCAGGGCCCATGGATGGCTACACCTTC.

This rearrangement joins TRBV28 to TRBJ1-5, with D perhaps TRBD1 (5 bases). The CDR3 has 14 residues. CDR1 and CDR2 from the germline V gene are MDHEN and SYDVKM. V lost 5 bases and J lost 3, with 11 bases in between. CDR3 loop: CASSLDSLNQPQHF. The CDR3 DNA reads TGTGCCAGCAGTCTCGACAGCCTCAATCAGCCCCAGCATTTT.

The chain recombines TRBV9 with TRBJ1-1; D is uncertain. The CDR3 length is 13 residues. Trimming took 0 bases from V and 3 from J, leaving 6 bases between them. The germline V gene encodes CDR1 SGDLS and CDR2 YYNGEE. CDR3 bases: TGTGCCAGCAGCGTAGTTCCGTACACTGAAGCTTTCTTT. The encoded protein is CASSVVPYTEAFF.

This rearrangement joins TRBV7-3 to TRBJ2-7, with 7 positions matching TRBD1. Germline V lookup: CDR1 SGHTA, CDR2 FQGTGA. This CDR3 has 15 amino acids. Unmatched junction bases numbered 5, after V lost 0 bases and J lost 3 bases. The CDR3 here is CASSLTPGQSYEQYF. The CDR3, as DNA: TGTGCCAGCAGCTTAACCCCGGGACAGAGCTACGAGCAGTACTTC.

This chain connects TRBV30 to TRBJ2-7; D call uncertain. This CDR3 is 14 amino acids long. The germline gives CDR1 GTSNPN, CDR2 SVGIG (reference sequence). Trimming took 3 bases from V and 1 from J, leaving 13 bases between them. The CDR3 DNA reads as TGTGCCTGGAGGGGTTTGGCAGCGTCCTACGAGCAGTACTTC. The encoded protein is CAWRGLAASYEQYF.

CDR3 in amino acids: CASSPIGQSATKNIQYF. CDR3 sequence (DNA): TGCGCCAGCAGCCCAATCGGACAATCGGCCACCAAAAACATTCAGTACTTC. The genes are TRBV5-1 and TRBJ2-4; tentative D call: TRBD1 (5 bases). Per the germline V gene, CDR1 is SGHRS and CDR2 is YFSETQ. The CDR3 has 17 residues. Trimming took 4 bases from V and 2 from J, leaving 19 bases between them.

The chain is built from TRBV2 and TRBJ2-1; 11 nucleotides match TRBD2. Germline loops: CDR1 SNHLY, CDR2 FYNNEI. V lost 10 bases, J lost 4 bases, and 6 bases stayed unmatched. CDR3 length equals 14 residues. The CDR3 sequence: CATRTSGSYNEQFF. DNA for the CDR3: TGTGCCACCAGGACTAGCGGGTCGTACAATGAGCAGTTCTTC.

This chain connects TRBV7-3 to TRBJ1-2; D gene uncertain. Per the germline V gene, CDR1 is SGHTA and CDR2 is FQGTGA. Trimming shortened V by 5 bases and J by 4 bases, and 23 bases separated the two germline ends. This CDR3 has 17 amino acids. Written as DNA, the CDR3 is TGTGCCAGCAGCCGCCTCCCAACCTCCACGACATCCTATGGCTACACCTTC. Protein sequence: CASSRLPTSTTSYGYTF.